These 24 T cell receptor beta chains share one sample of origin, sequenced in a study of OX40 agonist ivuxolimab in advanced cancers. Here immunoSEQ multiplex PCR was the method, and the copy in TCRdb shows in-frame clones only, minus some. The sample has tens of thousands of clones, 90% to 95% seen once. Specimen: CD4+ or CD8+ T cells sorted from blood, collected in a trial of the OX40 agonist ivuxolimab. The receptors here all came from an adult with an advanced solid tumor such as melanoma, head and neck, liver or kidney cancer.

The V gene is TRBV5-5, the J gene TRBJ2-5; possibly TRBD1 or TRBD2 for D (5 bases each). This CDR3 region has 12 residues. Germline CDR1 SGHKS, CDR2 YYEKEE (reference sequence). The V end was cut by 4 bases, the J end by 10 bases, with 14 bases between. CDR3 coding DNA: TGTGCCAGCAGCCCGACGGGGCAGTACCAGTACTTC. It specifies CASSPTGQYQYF. Full variable domain (rest looked up from reference TRBV5-5 and TRBJ2-5): DAGVTQSPTHLIKTRGQQVTLRCSPISGHKSVSWYQQVLGQGPQFIFQYYEKEERGRGNFPDRFSARQFPNYSSELNVNALLLGDSALYLCASSPTGQYQYFGPGTRLLVL.

This clone was counted a single time. The rearrangement links TRBV2 to TRBJ1-2, with TRBD1 identical over 7 bases. V lost 5 bases, J lost 0 bases, and 6 bases stayed unmatched. The CDR3 totals 15 residues. Germline V lookup: CDR1 SNHLY, CDR2 FYNNEI. The CDR3 loop reads CASSLPDRANYGYTF. The CDR3 DNA sequence: TGTGCCAGCAGTTTACCCGACAGGGCTAACTATGGCTACACCTTC.

This rearrangement joins TRBV5-6 to TRBJ1-1; the D is unclear. V dropped 0 bases and J dropped 0 bases, with 6 bases sitting between them. Germline CDR1 reads SGHDT; CDR2 reads YYEEEE. The CDR3 spans 14 residues. CDR3 amino acids: CASSLGGVNTEAFF. DNA for the CDR3: TGTGCCAGCAGCTTGGGGGGAGTGAACACTGAAGCTTTCTTT.

This chain uses TRBV6-6 with TRBJ2-5; D is unresolved. CDR3 size: 12 residues. Trimming pared 4 bases from V and 5 bases from J, leaving 8 bases between. CDR1 is MNHNY, CDR2 SVGAGI, per germline (reference sequence). CDR3 region: CASSSLGETQYF. The CDR3 DNA follows: TGTGCCAGCAGTTCCCTAGGGGAGACCCAGTACTTC.

The V gene is TRBV7-6, the J gene TRBJ1-1; D ambiguous. The CDR3 spans 16 residues. CDR1 is SGHVS, CDR2 FNYEAQ, per germline. V dropped 5 bases and J dropped 4 bases, with 20 bases sitting between them. The CDR3 sequence: CASSPSLGQYGTEAFF. CDR3 DNA sequence: TGTGCCAGCAGCCCCTCGTTGGGCCAGTACGGCACTGAAGCTTTCTTT. Full variable domain (missing parts from reference TRBV7-6 and TRBJ1-1): GAGVSQSPRYKVTKRGQDVALRCDPISGHVSLYWYRQALGQGPEFLTYFNYEAQQDKSGLPNDRFSAERPEGSISTLTIQRTEQRDSAMYRCASSPSLGQYGTEAFFGQGTRLTVV.

CDR3 sequence reads: CASSPGLAGYEQYF. CDR3 sequence (DNA): TGTGCCAGCAGCCCAGGACTAGCGGGCTACGAGCAGTACTTC. V and J are TRBV7-6 and TRBJ2-7; 11 bases are shared with TRBD2. V was clipped by 5 bases and J by 3 bases; unmatched bases: 3. Germline V lookup: CDR1 SGHVS, CDR2 FNYEAQ. The CDR3 runs to 14 residues.

The rearrangement links TRBV25-1 to TRBJ1-6; D perhaps matches TRBD1 (6 bases). This CDR3 contains 16 residues. Trimming removed 1 base from V and 10 bases from J, with 17 bases in between. Per the germline V gene, CDR1 is MGHDK and CDR2 is SYGVNS. The CDR3 protein is CASSESGWGAESPLHF. CDR3 sequence (DNA): TGTGCCAGCAGTGAATCGGGGTGGGGGGCTGAATCACCCCTCCACTTT.

The V call is TRBV30, the J call TRBJ2-2; TRBD2 aligns across 13 bases. This CDR3 has 15 amino acids. The germline V gene has CDR1 GTSNPN and CDR2 SVGIG (reference sequence). V shed 3 bases and J 7 bases; nucleotides not matched to a gene: 5. The CDR3: CAWRRTSGGNGELFF. The CDR3 DNA is TGTGCCTGGAGAAGGACTAGCGGGGGCAACGGGGAGCTGTTTTTT. Full variable domain (missing parts from reference TRBV30 and TRBJ2-2): SQTIHQWPATLVQPVGSPLSLECTVEGTSNPNLYWYRQAAGRGLQLLFYSVGIGQISSEVPQNLSASRPQDRQFILSSKKLLLSDSGFYLCAWRRTSGGNGELFFGEGSRLTVL.

This chain connects TRBV15 to TRBJ1-3; D is uncertain. Germline V gene data show CDR1 as LNHNV and CDR2 as YYDKDF (reference sequence). V dropped 0 bases and J dropped 0 bases, with 9 bases sitting between them. The CDR3 is made up of 16 amino acids. The chain's CDR3 is CATSRDQAASGNTIYF. The CDR3 DNA is TGTGCCACCAGCAGAGATCAGGCAGCCTCTGGAAACACCATATATTTT.

CDR3 sequence reads: CASSLSASGSYEQYF. The CDR3 DNA is TGTGCCAGCAGTTTATCGGCTAGCGGGTCCTACGAGCAGTACTTC. The rearrangement uses TRBV28 and TRBJ2-7, with 8 positions matching TRBD2. This CDR3 contains 15 residues. With 1 base clipped from V and 1 base from J, the junction kept 3 bases outside the gene matches. Germline V gives CDR1 MDHEN, CDR2 SYDVKM.

The chain links TRBV30 to TRBJ1-2; unclear D gene. The CDR3 spans 13 residues. CDR1 GTSNPN and CDR2 SVGIG come from the germline V gene (reference sequence). Trimming took 0 bases from V and 3 from J, leaving 8 bases between them. The DNA of the CDR3 is TGTGCCTGGAGTGTAACTACAGACTATGGCTACACCTTC. This gives the protein CAWSVTTDYGYTF.

This clone was observed a handful of times. J is TRBJ1-1 and V is TRBV18; D perhaps matches TRBD1 (6 bases). The CDR3 extends over 15 amino acids. From germline, CDR1 is KGHSH and CDR2 LQKENI. Trimming removed 5 bases from V and 6 bases from J, with 19 bases in between. In DNA form, the CDR3 reads TGTGCCAGCTCAGCCGTACAGGGAAGTGTCGCTGAAGCTTTCTTT. Translated, it gives CASSAVQGSVAEAFF.

The chain is built from TRBV11-1 and TRBJ2-7; 8 bases align to TRBD1. With V trimmed by 3 bases and J by 3 bases, 1 base remained unmatched. Germline V CDR1 and CDR2: SGHAT, FQDESV (reference sequence). This CDR3 is built from 13 residues. The CDR3 sequence is CASSFGQGYEQYF. The CDR3 nucleotides read TGTGCCAGCAGCTTTGGACAGGGCTACGAGCAGTACTTC. Filled out from reference TRBV11-1 and TRBJ2-7, the complete variable domain reads EAEVAQSPRYKITEKSQAVAFWCDPISGHATLYWYRQILGQGPELLVQFQDESVVDDSQLPKDRFSAERLKGVDSTLKIQPAELGDSAMYLCASSFGQGYEQYFGPGTRLTVT.

V and J are TRBV6-6 and TRBJ1-4; tentative D call: TRBD1 (5 bases). CDR1 and CDR2 (germline): MNHNY, SVGAGI (reference sequence). The V end lost 8 bases, the J end lost 8 bases, and 21 bases lay between the germline ends. This CDR3 comprises 15 residues. The CDR3 DNA is TGTGCCAGCCGGGACCGAACCACAGCTGGCGAAAAACTGTTTTTT. Residues: CASRDRTTAGEKLFF.

J is TRBJ2-2 and V is TRBV5-6, with D maybe TRBD1 (6 bases). The V gene's germline CDR1 is SGHDT and CDR2 YYEEEE. Deletions cut 4 bases from V and 1 base from J, with 11 bases between. The CDR3 extends over 15 amino acids. This CDR3 reads CASSDQTGNTGELFF. CDR3 sequence (DNA): TGTGCCAGCAGCGACCAGACAGGGAACACCGGGGAGCTGTTTTTT.

The CDR3 region has the DNA TGTGCCAGCAGCTTGGGGACAGGAGTCTACGAGCAGTACTTC. It is translated as CASSLGTGVYEQYF. This sequence joins TRBV7-8 and TRBJ2-7; 8 nucleotides agree with TRBD1. The CDR3 runs 14 residues. The germline CDR1 and CDR2 sequences are SGHVS and FQNEAQ. The ends lost 3 bases at V and 3 bases at J; junction bases unmatched: 4.

A word on this clone: At one boundary the junction diverges from the germline segment, which might be a read error. The chain uses TRBV7-2 and TRBJ1-2; 10 nucleotides align to TRBD1. Germline V CDR1 and CDR2: SGHTA, FQGNSA. This CDR3 has 18 residues. CDR3 residues: CASILNGQGGRLNYGYTF. The CDR3 nucleotides read TGTGCCAGCATCTTAAATGGACAGGGGGGTCGACTTAACTATGGCTACACCTTC.

This clone was picked up one time. The chain employs TRBV4-3 and TRBJ1-1; TRBD1 is a possible D gene (6 bases). CDR1 and CDR2 from the germline V gene are LGHNA and YSLEER. This CDR3 contains 15 residues. Trimming left V 2 bases short and J 2 bases short, with 12 bases between. CDR3 sequence: CASSQQGWGNTEAFF. In DNA, the CDR3 is TGCGCCAGCAGCCAACAGGGGTGGGGAAACACTGAAGCTTTCTTT.

The chain has TRBV6-1 and TRBJ1-3; 8 bases fit TRBD1. The CDR3 spans 13 residues. V shed 11 bases and J 2 bases; nucleotides not matched to a gene: 5. From germline, CDR1 is MNHNS and CDR2 SASEGT. CDR3 sequence: CAGATGAGNTIYF. The DNA for the CDR3 is TGTGCCGGCGCGACAGGGGCTGGAAACACCATATATTTT.

The rearrangement uses TRBV5-1 and TRBJ1-6, with unresolved D. With 1 base removed from V and 9 bases from J, the gap between germline ends came to 14 bases. CDR3 length: 15 amino acids. Germline CDR1 reads SGHRS; CDR2 reads YFSETQ. The CDR3 DNA reads TGCGCCAGCAGCTTGTCTGGGAACTATGGTTCACCCCTCCACTTT. Translated: CASSLSGNYGSPLHF.

The chain joins TRBV5-4 to TRBJ2-2; 12 nucleotides agree with TRBD1. Germline CDR1 is SGHNT and CDR2 is YYREEE (reference sequence). The CDR3 is 17 amino acids. The V gene end was trimmed by 4 bases and the J gene end by 5 bases; junction bases not matched to a gene: 9. The CDR3 here is CASSVSKGQGATGELFF. The CDR3 nucleotides are TGTGCCAGCAGCGTATCTAAGGGACAGGGGGCGACCGGGGAGCTGTTTTTT.

The V call is TRBV5-6, the J call TRBJ1-1; no clear D. CDR1 SGHDT and CDR2 YYEEEE come from the germline V gene. The CDR3 contains 13 residues. V lost 4 bases and J 11 bases, leaving 18 bases between the germline ends. CDR3 in amino acids: CASSPDGGRGAFF. The CDR3 bases are TGTGCCAGCAGCCCGGACGGCGGTAGAGGCGCTTTCTTT.

The chain carries TRBV18 and TRBJ2-4, with 8 bases matching TRBD1. Germline V gene data show CDR1 as KGHSH and CDR2 as LQKENI. The CDR3 loop spans 18 amino acids. J gave up 6 bases and V 2 bases, and 15 bases lay outside the gene matches. DNA of the CDR3: TGTGCCAGCTCACCAAGTTGGACAGGGTCACAAGATTCAAACATTCAGTACTTC. This sequence encodes CASSPSWTGSQDSNIQYF.

The rearrangement uses TRBV5-4 and TRBJ2-5; 13 nucleotides match TRBD2. V gave up 2 bases and J gave up 5 bases; unmatched junction bases: 6. CDR1 is SGHNT, CDR2 YYREEE, per germline (reference sequence). The CDR3 extends over 16 amino acids. CDR3 coding DNA: TGTGCCAGCAGCTTTTTAGGGACTAGCGGGGTGGAGACCCAGTACTTC. Translated: CASSFLGTSGVETQYF. Supplemented by reference TRBV5-4 and TRBJ2-5, the full variable domain reads ETGVTQSPTHLIKTRGQQVTLRCSSQSGHNTVSWYQQALGQGPQFIFQYYREEENGRGNFPPRFSGLQFPNYSSELNVNALELDDSALYLCASSFLGTSGVETQYFGPGTRLLVL.